These 25 T cell receptor beta chains were all obtained from the same sample, sequenced in a study of blood T cell repertoires in COVID-19. TCRdb's table, derived via immunoSEQ multiplex PCR, lists solely in-frame clones and lacks some. The sample shows roughly 60,000 clones, over 75% of them seen only once. Source material: peripheral blood. These receptors originate from a woman of 80 years or more with active COVID-19.

This chain joins TRBV5-1 and TRBJ2-3, with 7 bases aligning to TRBD1. Germline V gene lookup returns CDR1 SGHRS and CDR2 YFSETQ. This CDR3 comprises 14 residues. Trimming took 3 bases from V and 2 from J; bases not matched to a gene: 3. In DNA, the CDR3 is TGCGCCAGCAGCTGGCAGGGGGACACAGATACGCAGTATTTT. Translated: CASSWQGDTDTQYF.

The chain joins TRBV19 to TRBJ2-1; D unclear. V was shortened by 2 bases and J by 2 bases, with 10 bases between the two germline ends. CDR1 and CDR2 (germline): LNHDA, SQIVND (reference sequence). The CDR3 runs 15 residues. CDR3 sequence: CASSIIRETYNEQFF. CDR3 bases: TGTGCCAGTAGTATAATTCGCGAAACCTACAATGAGCAGTTCTTC.

The chain couples TRBV29-1 to TRBJ2-1, with TRBD2 matching over 7 bases. The junction had 9 bases not matched to a gene; V was cut back by 0 bases and J by 7 bases. This CDR3 is built from 15 residues. Germline V lookup: CDR1 SQVTM, CDR2 ANQGSEA. DNA for the CDR3: TGCAGCGTTGAAGAGGGGAGGGTGTTAGGTAATGAGCAGTTCTTC. It is translated as CSVEEGRVLGNEQFF.

The V call is TRBV7-2, the J call TRBJ2-7; 14 bases match TRBD2. Germline CDR1 SGHTA, CDR2 FQGNSA. Losses at the gene ends were 5 bases for V and 4 bases for J; bases not matched to a gene: 13. This CDR3 comprises 18 residues. The CDR3, as DNA: TGTGCCAGCAGCACACAAACCGGGACTAGCGGGAGTACGTACGAGCAGTACTTC. It is translated as CASSTQTGTSGSTYEQYF.

The rearrangement links TRBV7-8 to TRBJ2-3; D may be TRBD2 (6 bases). The CDR3 contains 14 residues. V was pared by 7 bases and J by 5 bases, with 16 bases between. Germline CDR1 SGHVS, CDR2 FQNEAQ. CDR3 in amino acids: CASTWGGVRDTQYF. Here the CDR3 DNA reads TGTGCCAGCACGTGGGGCGGGGTGAGAGATACGCAGTATTTT. Full variable domain (outside the CDR3, taken from reference TRBV7-8 and TRBJ2-3): GAGVSQSPRYKVAKRGQDVALRCDPISGHVSLFWYQQALGQGPEFLTYFQNEAQLDKSGLPSDRFFAERPEGSVSTLKIQRTQQEDSAVYLCASTWGGVRDTQYFGPGTRLTVL.

The chain carries TRBV21-1 and TRBJ2-3; the table assigns TRBD1, which was not confirmed against the DNA. TRBV21-1 is listed as a pseudogene. This CDR3 contains 16 residues. The CDR3 DNA sequence: TGTGCCAGCAGCAAAGATCAGGGAACTAGCACAGATACGCAGTATTTT. As protein: CASSKDQGTSTDTQYF.

The gene calls are TRBV5-1 and TRBJ2-1; a weak D match, TRBD1 (6 bases). The germline V gene has CDR1 SGHRS and CDR2 YFSETQ. This CDR3 comprises 15 residues. Trimming took 0 bases from V and 8 from J, leaving 15 bases between them. The CDR3 coding sequence is TGCGCCAGCAGCTTGGACGGCAGGGGCTTCTATGAGCAGTTCTTC. This sequence encodes CASSLDGRGFYEQFF.

The rearrangement links TRBV6-5 to TRBJ2-3; 8 bases are shared with TRBD2. The trim removed 0 bases at V and 1 base at J, leaving 3 bases unmatched. From germline, CDR1 is MNHEY and CDR2 SVGAGI. This CDR3 is 16 amino acids long. The CDR3: CASSYSPTSGTDTQYF. As DNA, the CDR3 is TGTGCCAGCAGTTACTCGCCGACTAGCGGCACAGATACGCAGTATTTT.

The V gene is TRBV14, the J gene TRBJ1-1; D gene uncertain. The V and J ends lost 1 base and 1 base respectively, with 4 bases between them. The CDR3 contains 13 residues. The germline V gene has CDR1 SGHDN and CDR2 FVKESK. CDR3 nucleotide sequence: TGTGCCAGCAGCCAAGGCAGGAACACTGAAGCTTTCTTT. It encodes CASSQGRNTEAFF.

The chain employs TRBV3-1 (or the pseudogene TRBV3-2) and TRBJ1-6; D might be TRBD1 (6 bases). CDR1 LGHDT and CDR2 YNNKEL come from the germline V gene (reference sequence). This CDR3 has 18 amino acids. The V end lost 4 bases, the J end lost 9 bases, and 25 bases lay between the germline ends. Here the CDR3 reads CASSPLPPGTRGGSPLHF. As DNA, the CDR3 is TGTGCCAGCAGCCCTCTTCCCCCCGGGACGAGGGGGGGTTCACCCCTCCACTTT.

The V gene is TRBV25-1, the J gene TRBJ2-4; TRBD1 agrees at 8 bases. V trimming: 3 bases; J trimming: 4 bases; junction bases outside the gene matches: 8. Germline V gene lookup returns CDR1 MGHDK and CDR2 SYGVNS. The CDR3 loop spans 16 amino acids. The CDR3 is CASSDSPTGEKNIQYF. The CDR3 bases are TGTGCCAGCAGTGACTCTCCGACAGGGGAAAAAAACATTCAGTACTTC.

The chain employs TRBV2 and TRBJ2-7; D possibly corresponds to TRBD1 (6 bases). The CDR3 spans 14 residues. The V end was cut by 6 bases, the J end by 0 bases, with 12 bases between. CDR1 is SNHLY and CDR2 is FYNNEI in the germline V gene. The CDR3 is CASSEDSSSYEQYF. The CDR3 DNA reads TGTGCCAGCAGCGAGGACAGTAGCTCCTACGAGCAGTACTTC.

V gene TRBV6-4 combines with J gene TRBJ2-2, with 10 bases that match TRBD1. The CDR3 has 15 residues. V gave up 5 bases and J gave up 5 bases; unmatched junction bases: 5. The germline V gene encodes CDR1 MRHNA and CDR2 SNTAGT. CDR3 DNA: TGTGCCAGCAGTCTGACAGGGGGCAATACCGGGGAGCTGTTTTTT. It translates to CASSLTGGNTGELFF.

This sequence joins TRBV5-8 and TRBJ2-7, with no clear D. The V end lost 4 bases, the J end lost 3 bases, and 5 bases lay between the germline ends. Germline lookup yields CDR1 SGHTS and CDR2 YDEGEE. This CDR3 has 11 residues. CDR3 amino acids: CASSIYYEQYV. The CDR3 nucleotides are TGTGCCAGCAGCATCTACTACGAGCAGTACGTC.

V and J are TRBV7-8 and TRBJ2-1; 11 bases are a match to TRBD2. Unmatched junction bases numbered 10, after V lost 5 bases and J lost 1 base. The length of the CDR3 is 18 residues. Per germline, CDR1 SGHVS and CDR2 FQNEAQ. The CDR3 sequence is CASSAGTSGSTSYNEQFF. In DNA, the CDR3 is TGTGCCAGCAGCGCTGGGACTAGCGGTTCCACTTCCTACAATGAGCAGTTCTTC.

This clone has only one observation. This chain uses TRBV25-1 with TRBJ1-3; D gene ambiguous. CDR1 is MGHDK, CDR2 SYGVNS, per germline. The CDR3 loop spans 13 amino acids. The V end was cut by 1 base, the J end by 4 bases, with 5 bases between. This CDR3 is CASSESRGNTIYF. The DNA for the CDR3 is TGTGCCAGCAGTGAATCGAGGGGAAACACCATATATTTT. The whole variable domain, filled in from reference TRBV25-1 and TRBJ1-3, reads EADIYQTPRYLVIGTGKKITLECSQTMGHDKMYWYQQDPGMELHLIHYSYGVNSTEKGDLSSESTVSRIRTEHFPLTLESARPSHTSQYLCASSESRGNTIYFGEGSWLTVV.

V is TRBV7-2 and J is TRBJ2-2; a weak D match, TRBD1 (6 bases). Germline V gene lookup returns CDR1 SGHTA and CDR2 FQGNSA. Between the trimmed V and J ends, which lost 0 bases and 5 bases, there was a span of 13 bases. The CDR3 sequence is 16 residues long. The CDR3 DNA follows: TGTGCCAGCAGCTTAGCTGCCGCAGGGGCAACCGGGGAGCTGTTTTTT. Translation gives CASSLAAAGATGELFF.

V usage is TRBV27 and J usage is TRBJ1-1; D possibly corresponds to TRBD1 (5 bases). Between the trimmed V and J ends, which lost 5 bases and 7 bases, there was a span of 17 bases. Per germline, CDR1 MNHEY and CDR2 SMNVEV (reference sequence). The CDR3 sequence is 14 residues long. The CDR3 reads CASSPWGGRGEAFF. As DNA, the CDR3 is TGTGCCAGCAGTCCATGGGGTGGAAGGGGTGAAGCTTTCTTT.

The chain has TRBV11-2 and TRBJ2-1, with 7 bases matching TRBD1. Germline assignment: CDR1 SGHAT and CDR2 FQNNGV. CDR3 length: 14 amino acids. Trimming cost V 5 bases and J 5 bases; bases outside gene matches: 6. The CDR3 DNA reads TGTGCCAGCAGCGCCGGGACAGATCACAATGAGCAGTTCTTC. This translates into CASSAGTDHNEQFF.

This sequence joins TRBV5-1 and TRBJ2-7, with 9 bases lining up with TRBD1. This CDR3 region has 12 residues. Germline lookup yields CDR1 SGHRS and CDR2 YFSETQ. With V trimmed by 3 bases and J by 7 bases, 2 bases remained unmatched. The chain's CDR3 is CASSSGQGEQYV. Written as DNA, the CDR3 is TGCGCCAGCAGCTCGGGACAGGGAGAGCAGTACGTC.

The chain recombines TRBV2 with TRBJ1-2; the D is unclear. CDR1 is SNHLY, CDR2 FYNNEI, per germline. The V end lost 5 bases, the J end lost 2 bases, and 12 bases lay between the germline ends. The CDR3 runs to 14 residues. Written as DNA, the CDR3 is TGTGCCAGCAGTTTTGGCAGGTCGAACTATGGCTACACCTTC. Its protein is CASSFGRSNYGYTF.

The chain combines TRBV7-2 with TRBJ2-5, with TRBD2 matching 12 bases. The CDR3 runs to 15 residues. The trim removed 5 bases at V and 7 bases at J, leaving 8 bases unmatched. Germline V gene lookup returns CDR1 SGHTA and CDR2 FQGNSA. This CDR3 reads CASSAGLAGSVTQYF. The CDR3 DNA sequence: TGTGCCAGCAGCGCAGGACTAGCGGGGTCGGTGACCCAGTACTTC.

The chain couples TRBV6-5 to TRBJ2-2; 7 nucleotides agree with TRBD2. Losses at the gene ends were 7 bases for V and 1 base for J; bases not matched to a gene: 6. CDR3 length: 15 residues. The germline V gene has CDR1 MNHEY and CDR2 SVGAGI. CDR3 coding DNA: TGTGCCAGCACGGGGGGTACCCTGAACACCGGGGAGCTGTTTTTT. Amino acids: CASTGGTLNTGELFF.

This clone has just a few counts. The chain is built from TRBV6-2 or TRBV6-3 and TRBJ2-7; tentative D call: TRBD1 (5 bases). The CDR3 spans 14 residues. V dropped 2 bases and J dropped 7 bases, with 15 bases sitting between them. Germline V gives CDR1 MNHEY, CDR2 SVGEGT. The DNA of the CDR3 is TGTGCCAGCAGTTACCTGGGCGACCCAGGGGAGCAGTACGTC. It encodes CASSYLGDPGEQYV.

The chain couples TRBV4-1 to TRBJ2-3, with TRBD1 identical over 8 bases. J was trimmed by 6 bases and V by 3 bases; bases with no gene match: 8. Germline assignment: CDR1 MGHRA and CDR2 YSYEKL. The CDR3 is 15 amino acids. The CDR3 spells CASSQEGQGDDTQYF. For the CDR3, the DNA is TGCGCCAGCAGCCAGGAAGGACAGGGTGACGATACGCAGTATTTT.